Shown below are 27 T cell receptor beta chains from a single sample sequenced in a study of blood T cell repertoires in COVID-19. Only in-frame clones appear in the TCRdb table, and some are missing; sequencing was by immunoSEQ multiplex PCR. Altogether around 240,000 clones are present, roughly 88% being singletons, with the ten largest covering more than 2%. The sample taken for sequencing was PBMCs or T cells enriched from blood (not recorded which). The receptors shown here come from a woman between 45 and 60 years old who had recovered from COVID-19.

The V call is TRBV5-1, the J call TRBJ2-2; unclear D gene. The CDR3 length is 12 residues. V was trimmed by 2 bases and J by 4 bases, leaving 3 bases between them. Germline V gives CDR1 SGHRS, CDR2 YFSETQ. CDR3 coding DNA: TGCGCCAGCAGCTTCCTCACCGGGGAGCTGTTTTTT. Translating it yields CASSFLTGELFF.

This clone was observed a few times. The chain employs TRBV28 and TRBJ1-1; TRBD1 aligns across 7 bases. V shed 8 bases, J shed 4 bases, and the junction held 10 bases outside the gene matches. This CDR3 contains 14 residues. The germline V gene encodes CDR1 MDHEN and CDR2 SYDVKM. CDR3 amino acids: CASQSPGGGTEAFF. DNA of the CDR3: TGTGCCAGCCAATCACCAGGGGGTGGCACTGAAGCTTTCTTT.

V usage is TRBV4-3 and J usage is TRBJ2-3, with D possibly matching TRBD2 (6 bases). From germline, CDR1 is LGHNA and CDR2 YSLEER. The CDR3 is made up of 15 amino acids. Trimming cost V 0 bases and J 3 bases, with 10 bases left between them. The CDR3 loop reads CASSQDLRGTDTQYF. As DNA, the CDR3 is TGCGCCAGCAGCCAAGACCTCCGGGGGACAGATACGCAGTATTTT.

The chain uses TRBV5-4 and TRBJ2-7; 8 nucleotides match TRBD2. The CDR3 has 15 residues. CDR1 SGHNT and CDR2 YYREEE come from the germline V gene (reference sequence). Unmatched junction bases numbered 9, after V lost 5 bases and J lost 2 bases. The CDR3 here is CASSSIAGSAYEQYF. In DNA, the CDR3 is TGTGCCAGCAGTTCTATAGCGGGGAGCGCCTACGAGCAGTACTTC.

This chain's CDR3 is CASSLLPGRDEQFF. The CDR3 nucleotides are TGTGCCAGCAGCTTACTCCCGGGTCGGGATGAGCAGTTCTTC. The chain carries TRBV7-2 and TRBJ2-1; the D is unclear. The V and J ends lost 2 bases and 8 bases respectively, with 13 bases between them. Germline-derived CDR1 and CDR2 are SGHTA and FQGNSA. This CDR3 has 14 residues.

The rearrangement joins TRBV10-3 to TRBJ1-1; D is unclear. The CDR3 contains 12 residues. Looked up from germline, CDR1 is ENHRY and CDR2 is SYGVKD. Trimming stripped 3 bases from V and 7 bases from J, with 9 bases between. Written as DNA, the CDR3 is TGTGCCATCAGTGATAACGGGAGTGAAGCTTTCTTT. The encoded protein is CAISDNGSEAFF.

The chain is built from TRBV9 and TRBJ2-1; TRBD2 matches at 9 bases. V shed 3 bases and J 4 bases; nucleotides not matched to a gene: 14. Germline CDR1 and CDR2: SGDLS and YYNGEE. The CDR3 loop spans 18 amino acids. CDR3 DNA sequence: TGTGCCAGCAGCGGACGGACTAGCGTCGGTGGAGCGTACAATGAGCAGTTCTTC. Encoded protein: CASSGRTSVGGAYNEQFF.

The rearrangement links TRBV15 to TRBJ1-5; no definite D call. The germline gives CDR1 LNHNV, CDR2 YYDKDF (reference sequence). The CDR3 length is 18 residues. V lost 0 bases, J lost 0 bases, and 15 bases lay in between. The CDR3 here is CATSRDPAGSRSNQPQHF. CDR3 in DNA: TGTGCCACCAGCAGAGATCCCGCAGGTTCCCGTAGCAATCAGCCCCAGCATTTT. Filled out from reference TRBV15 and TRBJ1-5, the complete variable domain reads DAMVIQNPRYQVTQFGKPVTLSCSQTLNHNVMYWYQQKSSQAPKLLFHYYDKDFNNEADTPDNFQSRRPNTSFCFLDIRSPGLGDTAMYLCATSRDPAGSRSNQPQHFGDGTRLSIL.

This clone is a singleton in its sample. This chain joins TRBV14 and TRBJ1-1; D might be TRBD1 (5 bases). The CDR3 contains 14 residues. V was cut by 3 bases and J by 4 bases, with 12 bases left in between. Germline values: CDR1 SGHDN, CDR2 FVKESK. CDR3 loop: CASSHPRAGTEAFF. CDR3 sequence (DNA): TGTGCCAGCAGCCATCCCAGGGCAGGCACTGAAGCTTTCTTT.

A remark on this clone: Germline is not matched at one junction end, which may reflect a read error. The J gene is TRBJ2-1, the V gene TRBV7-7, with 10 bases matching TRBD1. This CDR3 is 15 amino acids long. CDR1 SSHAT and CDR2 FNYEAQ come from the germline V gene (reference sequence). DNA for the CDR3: TGTGCTAGCAGCTTAGGACAGGGGGTCTACAATGAGCAGTTCTTC. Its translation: CASSLGQGVYNEQFF.

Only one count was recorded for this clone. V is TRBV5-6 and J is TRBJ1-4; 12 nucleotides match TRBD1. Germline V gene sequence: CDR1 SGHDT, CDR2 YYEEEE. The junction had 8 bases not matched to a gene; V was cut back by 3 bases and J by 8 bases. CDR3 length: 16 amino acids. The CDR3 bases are TGTGCCAGCAGCTCCAACGCCGGGACAGGGGGCGAAAAACTGTTTTTT. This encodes CASSSNAGTGGEKLFF.

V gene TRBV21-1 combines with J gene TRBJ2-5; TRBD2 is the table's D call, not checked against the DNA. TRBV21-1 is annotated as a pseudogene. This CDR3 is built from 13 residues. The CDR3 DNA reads TGTGCCTCCACTCCAATCCTCCAAGAGACCCAGTACTTC. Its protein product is CASTPILQETQYF.

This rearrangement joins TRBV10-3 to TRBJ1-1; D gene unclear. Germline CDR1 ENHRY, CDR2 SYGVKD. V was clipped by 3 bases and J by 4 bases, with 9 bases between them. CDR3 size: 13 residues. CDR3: CAISEEGSTEAFF. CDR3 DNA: TGTGCCATCAGTGAAGAGGGATCCACTGAAGCTTTCTTT.

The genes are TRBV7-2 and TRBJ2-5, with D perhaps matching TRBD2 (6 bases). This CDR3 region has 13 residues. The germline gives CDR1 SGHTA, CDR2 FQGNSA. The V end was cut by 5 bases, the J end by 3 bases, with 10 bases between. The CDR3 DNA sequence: TGTGCCAGCAGCCTCGGGGGAAAAGAGACCCAGTACTTC. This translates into CASSLGGKETQYF.

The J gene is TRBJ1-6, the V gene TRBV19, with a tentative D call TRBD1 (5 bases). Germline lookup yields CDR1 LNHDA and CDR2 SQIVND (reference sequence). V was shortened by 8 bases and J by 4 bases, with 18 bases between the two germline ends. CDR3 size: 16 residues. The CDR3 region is CASCGGAGTYNSPLHF. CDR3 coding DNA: TGTGCCAGTTGCGGCGGAGCGGGGACGTATAATTCACCCCTCCACTTT.

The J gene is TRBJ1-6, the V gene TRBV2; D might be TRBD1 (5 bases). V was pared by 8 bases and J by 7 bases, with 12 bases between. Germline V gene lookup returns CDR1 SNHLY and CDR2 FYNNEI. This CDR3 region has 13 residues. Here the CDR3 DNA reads TGTGCCAGCTGCTCAGGGTTGAATTCACCCCTCCACTTT. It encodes CASCSGLNSPLHF.

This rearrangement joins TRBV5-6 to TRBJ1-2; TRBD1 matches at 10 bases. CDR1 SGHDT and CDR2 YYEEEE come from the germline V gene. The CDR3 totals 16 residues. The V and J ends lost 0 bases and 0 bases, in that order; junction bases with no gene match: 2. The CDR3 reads CASSLGQGAPNYGYTF. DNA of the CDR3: TGTGCCAGCAGCTTGGGACAGGGGGCCCCTAACTATGGCTACACCTTC.

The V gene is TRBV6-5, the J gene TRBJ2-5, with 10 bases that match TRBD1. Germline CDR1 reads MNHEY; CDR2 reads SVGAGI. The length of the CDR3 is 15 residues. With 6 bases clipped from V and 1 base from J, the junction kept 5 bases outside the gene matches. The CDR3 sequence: CASRGTGVIQETQYF. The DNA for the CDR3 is TGTGCCAGCAGGGGGACAGGGGTTATCCAAGAGACCCAGTACTTC.

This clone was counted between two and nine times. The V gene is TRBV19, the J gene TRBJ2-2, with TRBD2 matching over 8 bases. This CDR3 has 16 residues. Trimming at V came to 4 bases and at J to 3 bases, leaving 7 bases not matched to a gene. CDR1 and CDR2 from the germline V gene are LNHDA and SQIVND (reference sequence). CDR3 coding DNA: TGTGCCAGTAGTACCCCCTCGGGGGGGTACACCGGGGAGCTGTTTTTT. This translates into CASSTPSGGYTGELFF.

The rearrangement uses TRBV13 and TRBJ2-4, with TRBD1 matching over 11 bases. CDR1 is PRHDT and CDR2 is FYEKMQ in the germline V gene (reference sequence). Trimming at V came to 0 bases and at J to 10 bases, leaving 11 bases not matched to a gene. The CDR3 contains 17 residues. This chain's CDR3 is CASSLGLYGQGARIQYF. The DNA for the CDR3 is TGTGCCAGCAGCTTAGGCCTCTACGGACAGGGGGCGAGGATTCAGTACTTC.

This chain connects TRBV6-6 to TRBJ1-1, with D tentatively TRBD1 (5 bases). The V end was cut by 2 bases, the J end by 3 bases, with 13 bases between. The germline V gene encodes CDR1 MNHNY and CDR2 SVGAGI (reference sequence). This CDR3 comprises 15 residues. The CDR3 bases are TGTGCCAGCAGTTACGGGGCAGGAAAGGACACTGAAGCTTTCTTT. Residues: CASSYGAGKDTEAFF.

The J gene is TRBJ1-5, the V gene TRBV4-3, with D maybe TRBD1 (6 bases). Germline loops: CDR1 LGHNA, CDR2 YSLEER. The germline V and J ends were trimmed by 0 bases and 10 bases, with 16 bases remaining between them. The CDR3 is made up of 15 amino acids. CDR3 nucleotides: TGCGCCAGCAGCCAAGATTTTCCAGGGGCCTTTCCCCAGCATTTT. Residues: CASSQDFPGAFPQHF.

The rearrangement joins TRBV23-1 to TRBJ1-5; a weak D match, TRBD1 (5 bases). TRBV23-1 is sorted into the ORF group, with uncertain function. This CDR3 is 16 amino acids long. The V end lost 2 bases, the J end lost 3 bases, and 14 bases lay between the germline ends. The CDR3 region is CASSQHRAGFNQPQHF. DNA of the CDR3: TGCGCCAGCAGTCAACATAGGGCAGGGTTCAATCAGCCCCAGCATTTT.

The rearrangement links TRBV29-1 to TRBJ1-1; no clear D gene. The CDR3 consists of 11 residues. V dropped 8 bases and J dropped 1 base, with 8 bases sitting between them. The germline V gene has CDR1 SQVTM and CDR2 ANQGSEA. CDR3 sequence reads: CSFYGNTEAFF. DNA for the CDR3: TGCAGCTTCTACGGGAACACTGAAGCTTTCTTT. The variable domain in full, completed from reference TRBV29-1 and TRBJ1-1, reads SAVISQKPSRDICQRGTSLTIQCQVDSQVTMMFWYRQQPGQSLTLIATANQGSEATYESGFVIDKFPISRPNLTFSTLTVSNMSPEDSSIYLCSFYGNTEAFFGQGTRLTVV.

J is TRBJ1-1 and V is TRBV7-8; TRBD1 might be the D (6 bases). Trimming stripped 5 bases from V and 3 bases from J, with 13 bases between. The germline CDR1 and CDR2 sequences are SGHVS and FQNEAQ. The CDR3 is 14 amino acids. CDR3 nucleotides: TGTGCCAGCAGCCAACCGACAGGTCACACTGAAGCTTTCTTT. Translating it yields CASSQPTGHTEAFF.

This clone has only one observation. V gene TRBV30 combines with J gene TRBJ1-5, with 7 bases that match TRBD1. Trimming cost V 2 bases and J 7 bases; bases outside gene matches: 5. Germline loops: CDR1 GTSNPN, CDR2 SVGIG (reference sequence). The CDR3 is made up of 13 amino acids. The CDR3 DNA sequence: TGTGCCTGGAGTAAAGGGGGCTTGCAGCCCCAGCATTTT. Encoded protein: CAWSKGGLQPQHF. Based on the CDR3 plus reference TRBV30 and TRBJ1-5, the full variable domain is SQTIHQWPATLVQPVGSPLSLECTVEGTSNPNLYWYRQAAGRGLQLLFYSVGIGQISSEVPQNLSASRPQDRQFILSSKKLLLSDSGFYLCAWSKGGLQPQHFGDGTRLSIL.

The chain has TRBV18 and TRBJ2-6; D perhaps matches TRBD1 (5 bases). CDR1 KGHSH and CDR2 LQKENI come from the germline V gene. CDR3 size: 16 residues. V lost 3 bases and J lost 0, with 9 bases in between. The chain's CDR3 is CASSPDSSSGANVLTF. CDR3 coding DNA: TGTGCCAGCTCACCTGACAGTTCCTCTGGGGCCAACGTCCTGACTTTC.